This TCR beta chain was recorded in a study of T-cell reconstitution after alpha-beta-depleted transplantation in children. V lost 2 bases, J lost 2 bases, and 6 bases stayed unmatched. This CDR3 has 16 amino acids. Germline values: CDR1 ENHRY, CDR2 SYGVKD. Unique molecular identifiers were incorporated when the TCRbeta library was constructed. TCRdb reprocessed the PCR reads with MiXCR, giving one entry per CDR3 protein. This table holds 200,000 to 250,000 distinct CDR3 sequences, under 13% found once. Many counts were recorded for this clonotype. The starting material was PBMCs, obtained before TCRalphabeta/CD19-depleted stem cell transplant. The sequence derives from a child under two years old with acute myeloid leukemia, due to receive a stem cell transplant. The chain couples TRBV10-3 to TRBJ2-1; TRBD1 aligns across 7 bases. CDR3 coding DNA: TGTGCCATCAGTGAGGTACCCGGGACAGCCTACAATGAGCAGTTCTTC. It yields the protein CAISEVPGTAYNEQFF.